The 19 T cell receptor beta chains in this list originate from one sample, sequenced in a study of T-cell reconstitution after alpha-beta-depleted transplantation in children (TCRdb year 2016). Reading the label with the study, this specimen's treatment or condition is: allogeneic hematopoietic cell transplantation with graft depleted of TCRalphabeta T cells and CD19 B cells. Receptor amplification or capture employed PCR. The run used an Illumina HiSeq 2500. TCR library preparation used molecular barcoding, with unique molecular identifiers applied to normalize quantification of the TCRbeta repertoire. The raw public reads went through TCRdb reprocessing: fastp at Q25, MiXCR clone calling, in-frame beta chains kept. Identical CDR3 proteins give one entry, which carries the most common genes and DNA. The sample has around 800,000 distinct CDR3 sequences on record, approximately 15% of them singletons. Together, the top ten hold about 5% of the sample.

This specimen consisted of PBMCs, mostly from graft donor cells, obtained 360 days after TCRalphabeta/CD19-depleted stem cell transplant. The receptors derive from a male patient aged 5 to 17 who had a stem cell transplant for acute lymphoblastic leukemia, so the T cells may come from the graft donor.

This clonotype was detected a few times. The chain is built from TRBV5-1 and TRBJ2-7; possible D gene TRBD2, 6 bases. CDR1 is SGHRS and CDR2 is YFSETQ in the germline V gene. Between the trimmed V and J ends, which lost 1 base and 1 base, there was a span of 9 bases. The CDR3 covers 14 residues. The CDR3 sequence: CASSLWRGSYEQYF. The CDR3 DNA is TGCGCCAGCAGCTTGTGGCGGGGATCCTACGAGCAGTACTTC.

This clonotype was detected only a few times. The chain uses TRBV29-1 and TRBJ2-7; 10 nucleotides agree with TRBD1. Per germline, CDR1 SQVTM and CDR2 ANQGSEA. J gave up 1 base and V 0 bases, and 6 bases lay outside the gene matches. CDR3 length: 16 amino acids. The CDR3 region is CSVEDPPGQGSYEQYF. CDR3 DNA: TGCAGCGTTGAAGATCCCCCGGGACAGGGGTCCTACGAGCAGTACTTC.

This clonotype appeared a few times. V and J are TRBV20-1 and TRBJ2-1; D uncertain. Trimming pared 3 bases from V and 4 bases from J, leaving 7 bases between. Germline CDR1 and CDR2: DFQATT and SNEGSKA (reference sequence). The CDR3 runs to 12 residues. CDR3 sequence: CSARWRYNEQFF. In nucleotides, the CDR3 is TGCAGTGCTAGGTGGCGTTACAATGAGCAGTTCTTC.

In this sample, this clonotype turned up many times. The chain couples TRBV20-1 to TRBJ2-5; D may match TRBD1 or TRBD2 (6 bases each). The CDR3 covers 13 residues. Germline CDR1 DFQATT, CDR2 SNEGSKA (reference sequence). The V gene lost 0 bases and the J gene lost 6 bases, with 11 bases spanning the gap. This CDR3 is CSARDGGPQTQYF. The CDR3 DNA reads as TGCAGTGCTAGAGATGGGGGGCCTCAGACCCAGTACTTC.

This sequence joins TRBV11-3 and TRBJ2-1; D remains ambiguous. Trimming shortened V by 2 bases and J by 0 bases, and 11 bases separated the two germline ends. Germline V gene data show CDR1 as SGHNT and CDR2 as YENEEA. CDR3 size: 16 residues. Here the CDR3 DNA reads TGTGCCAGCAGCTTATTCCCCAAGAGCTCCTACAATGAGCAGTTCTTC. Protein sequence: CASSLFPKSSYNEQFF. The full variable domain, its missing parts supplied by reference TRBV11-3 and TRBJ2-1, is EAGVVQSPRYKIIEKKQPVAFWCNPISGHNTLYWYLQNLGQGPELLIRYENEEAVDDSQLPKDRFSAERLKGVDSTLKIQPAELGDSAVYLCASSLFPKSSYNEQFFGPGTRLTVL.

This clonotype occurred a few times. J is TRBJ2-1 and V is TRBV3-1, with 12 nucleotides matching TRBD2. Germline trimming cut 2 bases from V and 4 bases from J; bases unmatched to any gene: 3. Germline V gives CDR1 LGHDT, CDR2 YNNKEL (reference sequence). CDR3 length: 16 amino acids. CDR3 DNA: TGTGCCAGCAGCCAACTAGCGGGAGGGAGATACAATGAGCAGTTCTTC. It translates to CASSQLAGGRYNEQFF.

The gene calls are TRBV5-6 and TRBJ2-3; D is uncertain. This CDR3 comprises 13 residues. The germline CDR1 and CDR2 sequences are SGHDT and YYEEEE. V was pared by 3 bases and J by 5 bases, with 10 bases between. Here the CDR3 DNA reads TGTGCCAGCAGCTCCGATTACATAGATACGCAGTATTTT. Translation: CASSSDYIDTQYF.

The rearrangement joins TRBV18 to TRBJ1-2; D not certain. This CDR3 comprises 14 residues. Trimming took 4 bases from V and 2 from J, leaving 11 bases between them. Germline V lookup: CDR1 KGHSH, CDR2 LQKENI. The CDR3 loop is CASSRDKVNYGYTF. The CDR3 nucleotides are TGTGCCAGCTCACGGGATAAAGTGAACTATGGCTACACCTTC.

In its sample, this clonotype was seen many times. This chain links TRBV24-1 with TRBJ2-3; 10 nucleotides align to TRBD2. Per the germline V gene, CDR1 is KGHDR and CDR2 is SFDVKD. V trimming: 5 bases; J trimming: 4 bases; junction bases outside the gene matches: 2. The CDR3 sequence is 14 residues long. CDR3 in DNA: TGTGCCACCAGTGCTAGCGGGAGTGCAGATACGCAGTATTTT. This encodes CATSASGSADTQYF.

V usage is TRBV6-2 or TRBV6-3 and J usage is TRBJ2-7; D is ambiguous. CDR3 length equals 13 residues. Trimming took 5 bases from V and 2 from J, leaving 10 bases between them. In germline, CDR1 is MNHEY, CDR2 SVGEGT. For the CDR3, the DNA is TGTGCCAGCAGTACTCTGCTTACCTACGAGCAGTACTTC. This encodes CASSTLLTYEQYF.

The chain combines TRBV12-3 or TRBV12-4 with TRBJ1-3; the match to TRBD1 covers 7 bases. J gave up 2 bases and V 6 bases, and 4 bases lay outside the gene matches. This CDR3 is 14 amino acids long. CDR3 nucleotide sequence: TGTGCCAGCAGATCTACAGGGGCTGGAAACACCATATATTTT. Amino acids: CASRSTGAGNTIYF.

This clonotype was seen many times. The gene calls are TRBV5-8 and TRBJ2-7, with a possible D match to TRBD2 (6 bases). V dropped 0 bases and J dropped 4 bases, with 14 bases sitting between them. This CDR3 is 15 amino acids long. Germline lookup yields CDR1 SGHTS and CDR2 YDEGEE. The CDR3 bases are TGTGCCAGCAGCTTGGCCGGGGGAGAAGGTTACGAGCAGTACTTC. This translates into CASSLAGGEGYEQYF.

In this sample, this clonotype turned up many times. This chain links TRBV12-3 or TRBV12-4 with TRBJ1-5; D not resolved. Trimming cost V 6 bases and J 9 bases, with 12 bases left between them. The CDR3 extends over 12 amino acids. This CDR3 reads CASSETPSPQHF. The CDR3 DNA sequence: TGTGCCAGCAGCGAGACACCCTCGCCCCAGCATTTT.

This clonotype was counted only a few times. The gene calls are TRBV4-2 and TRBJ2-2; TRBD1 agrees at 8 bases. V trimming: 1 base; J trimming: 3 bases; junction bases outside the gene matches: 7. This CDR3 region has 17 residues. CDR1 and CDR2 from the germline V gene are LGHNA and YNFKEQ. CDR3 amino acids: CASSQVSQGAYTGELFF. The CDR3 DNA reads TGTGCCAGCAGCCAAGTTTCCCAGGGGGCTTACACCGGGGAGCTGTTTTTT.

A few counts support this clonotype. This chain joins TRBV5-1 and TRBJ2-2; tentatively, D is TRBD1 or TRBD2 (5 bases each). The CDR3 has 14 amino acids. Germline loops: CDR1 SGHRS, CDR2 YFSETQ. V was clipped by 2 bases and J by 4 bases, with 9 bases between them. The CDR3 DNA is TGCGCCAGCAGCTTACCGGGACCCACCGGGGAGCTGTTTTTT. Its protein product is CASSLPGPTGELFF.

This clonotype has a handful of counts. The chain uses TRBV29-1 and TRBJ1-1; the match to TRBD1 covers 7 bases. Germline CDR1 reads SQVTM; CDR2 reads ANQGSEA. The V gene end was trimmed by 6 bases and the J gene end by 3 bases; junction bases not matched to a gene: 4. The CDR3 contains 12 residues. CDR3 loop: CSVGQFDTEAFF. CDR3 coding DNA: TGCAGCGTGGGACAGTTCGACACTGAAGCTTTCTTT.

J is TRBJ2-1 and V is TRBV13; 8 bases align to TRBD2. CDR1 is PRHDT and CDR2 is FYEKMQ in the germline V gene (reference sequence). The V segment lost 6 bases and the J segment 12 bases; nucleotides outside the gene matches: 13. The CDR3 extends over 14 amino acids. As DNA, the CDR3 is TGTGCCAGCAGAATCAGCGGGAGAGATATAGTGCAGTTCTTC. Residues: CASRISGRDIVQFF.

This clonotype was seen more than once but under ten times. This chain uses TRBV12-3 or TRBV12-4 with TRBJ2-3; 9 bases fit TRBD2. With 4 bases clipped from V and 4 bases from J, the junction kept 3 bases outside the gene matches. This CDR3 is 14 amino acids long. As DNA, the CDR3 is TGTGCCAGCAGTTGGCGGGAGGGGTCAGATACGCAGTATTTT. It translates to CASSWREGSDTQYF.

V is TRBV27 and J is TRBJ2-7; TRBD2 matches 10 bases. There are 16 residues in the CDR3. Germline loops: CDR1 MNHEY, CDR2 SMNVEV (reference sequence). The ends lost 6 bases at V and 6 bases at J; junction bases unmatched: 14. CDR3 region: CASSERTGLARLEQYF. Here the CDR3 DNA reads TGTGCCAGCAGCGAAAGAACGGGACTAGCGCGACTCGAGCAGTACTTC.